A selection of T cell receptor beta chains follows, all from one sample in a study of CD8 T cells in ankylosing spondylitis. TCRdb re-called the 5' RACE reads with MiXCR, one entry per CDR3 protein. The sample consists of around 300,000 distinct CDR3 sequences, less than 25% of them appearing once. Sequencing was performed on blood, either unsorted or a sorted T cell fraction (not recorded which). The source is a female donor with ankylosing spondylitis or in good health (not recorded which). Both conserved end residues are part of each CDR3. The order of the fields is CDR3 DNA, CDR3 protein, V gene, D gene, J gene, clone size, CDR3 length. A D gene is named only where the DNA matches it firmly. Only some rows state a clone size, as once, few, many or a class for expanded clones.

TGTGCCAGCAGTCAGAACAATGAGCAGTTCTTC	CASSQNNEQFF	TRBV7-8	-	TRBJ2-1	-	11
TGCAGTGCTAGAGCAGGGGGATCCCTGTTGAATTCACCCCTCCACTTT	CSARAGGSLLNSPLHF	TRBV20-1	TRBD1	TRBJ1-6	few	16
TGTGCCAGCAGTGGGGACAGGGCACCGGCTGGGGCCAACGTCCTGACTTTC	CASSGDRAPAGANVLTF	TRBV2	TRBD1	TRBJ2-6	-	17
TGCAGTGCTATCCGTTCCGGGACTAGCGACTCCTACGAGCAGTACTTC	CSAIRSGTSDSYEQYF	TRBV20-1	TRBD2	TRBJ2-7	-	16
TGCGCCAGCAGCTTGGTATTCGGTCCCTACAATGAGCAGTTCTTC	CASSLVFGPYNEQFF	TRBV5-1	-	TRBJ2-1	few	15
TGTGCCAGCAGCGTAGGAAACACAGATACGCAGTATTTT	CASSVGNTDTQYF	TRBV9	-	TRBJ2-3	few	13
TGTGCCAGCGGCTGGGGGGCGGACTATGGCTACACCTTC	CASGWGADYGYTF	TRBV6-1	-	TRBJ1-2	-	13
TGCAGTGCTGGGACTAGCGGGATTAATGAGCAGTTCTTC	CSAGTSGINEQFF	TRBV20-1	TRBD2	TRBJ2-1	-	13
TGTGCCAGCAGCTTAGCGGAGGCGACCCAGTACTTC	CASSLAEATQYF	TRBV7-2	-	TRBJ2-5	few	12
TGTGCCAGCAGCCAAGATTTGCATCCCTACGAGCAGTACTTC	CASSQDLHPYEQYF	TRBV4-2	-	TRBJ2-7	-	14
TGTGCCAGCAGTTTCACAGCGGTTCCCAAGCAGTTCTTC	CASSFTAVPKQFF	TRBV27	-	TRBJ2-1	few	13
TGTGCCTGGAGTGTGGAAAGAGGCTTCTATGGCTACACCTTC	CAWSVERGFYGYTF	TRBV30	-	TRBJ1-2	-	14
TGCGCCAGCAGCCCCTATAGGGCTGGAGATACGCAGTATTTT	CASSPYRAGDTQYF	TRBV5-1	-	TRBJ2-3	few	14
TGTGCCAGCAGCCACCCCGGGACTAGCGGGAACAATGAGCAGTTCTTC	CASSHPGTSGNNEQFF	TRBV6-2/TRBV6-3	TRBD2	TRBJ2-1	many	16
TGTGCCAGCAGCCAGATAGGGGCCAATCAGCCCCAGCATTTT	CASSQIGANQPQHF	TRBV7-2	-	TRBJ1-5	few	14
TGCAGCGTAGCTCCCGGGACTTTAAACACCGGGGAGCTGTTTTTT	CSVAPGTLNTGELFF	TRBV29-1	-	TRBJ2-2	few	15
TGTGCCAGCAGCCTACGACTAAAAGAGACCCAGTACTTC	CASSLRLKETQYF	TRBV13	-	TRBJ2-5	many	13
TGCGCCAGCAGCCAGGAATACGGAAATGAGCAGTTCTTC	CASSQEYGNEQFF	TRBV4-3	-	TRBJ2-1	few	13
TGCAGTGCTAGAGACCCCTCTCGGGAGCGGGACGAGCAGTACTTC	CSARDPSRERDEQYF	TRBV20-1	-	TRBJ2-7	-	15
TGCAGCGTTGGTCGACAGGGGTCCATGAACACTGAAGCTTTCTTT	CSVGRQGSMNTEAFF	TRBV29-1	TRBD1	TRBJ1-1	many	15
TGTGCCAGCAGTTTCGGTGGGGCCGGCTATGGCTACACCTTC	CASSFGGAGYGYTF	TRBV28	-	TRBJ1-2	-	14
TGTGCCAGCAAGAAGACGGATAGCAATCAGCCCCAGCATTTT	CASKKTDSNQPQHF	TRBV12-3/TRBV12-4	-	TRBJ1-5	many	14
TGTGCCAGCAGTACCTCCGGGGGGAGGCCCTACGAGCAGTACTTC	CASSTSGGRPYEQYF	TRBV27	TRBD2	TRBJ2-7	-	15
TGTGCCAGCATGATAGGGGTCGGGGAAAAACTGTTTTTT	CASMIGVGEKLFF	TRBV6-1	-	TRBJ1-4	-	13
TGTGCCAGCAGTCCATACAGTTTTCTTGAAAAAGAGACCCAGTACTTC	CASSPYSFLEKETQYF	TRBV12-3/TRBV12-4	-	TRBJ2-5	-	16
TGTGCCAGTAGTATAGATCGGGCCTACGAGCAGTACTTC	CASSIDRAYEQYF	TRBV19	-	TRBJ2-7	once	13
TGCAGCGTCCTCAGGGCCCCAGGCACTGAAGCTTTCTTT	CSVLRAPGTEAFF	TRBV29-1	-	TRBJ1-1	many	13
TGCAGCGTTGCACCCTCGGCGGCGTACCAAGAGACCCAGTACTTC	CSVAPSAAYQETQYF	TRBV29-1	-	TRBJ2-5	-	15
TGTGCCAGCAGCTTAGAGGGGGGGTTTGCAGGGCCCTATCAGCCCCAGCATTTT	CASSLEGGFAGPYQPQHF	TRBV7-9	-	TRBJ1-5	-	18
TGCGCCAGCAGCCCAAGTAGGTCTCTCGAGCAGTACTTC	CASSPSRSLEQYF	TRBV4-3	-	TRBJ2-7	-	13
TGTGCCAGCAGCCAAGACGTCAGCGGGAGGGACACCGGGGAGCTGTTTTTT	CASSQDVSGRDTGELFF	TRBV4-2	TRBD2	TRBJ2-2	-	17
TGTGCCAGCAGTGAAGACAGGGAGGGGGACACTGAAGCTTTCTTT	CASSEDREGDTEAFF	TRBV6-1	-	TRBJ1-1	many	15
TGCAGTGCTGGCCGCTCCGGGCAGGGTACGTTTCAGCCCCAGCATTTT	CSAGRSGQGTFQPQHF	TRBV20-1	-	TRBJ1-5	few	16
TGTGCCAGCAGACACAGCGGGAACGGTGACGAGCAGTACTTC	CASRHSGNGDEQYF	TRBV7-9	TRBD2	TRBJ2-7	few	14
TGCAGCGCAGGGACTAGGGGCGAGACCCAGTACTTC	CSAGTRGETQYF	TRBV29-1	TRBD2	TRBJ2-5	few	12